A single T cell receptor (beta chain) is shown here with its context. Its antigen is currently unknown. Primers for the PCR totalled 60 Vbeta and 13 Jbeta. Sequencing was performed with immunoSEQ multiplex PCR; in TCRdb, only in-frame clones are kept and a portion is missing. This table holds some 140,000 clones, approximately 80% found once. This specimen comes from a study of cytomegalovirus exposure and HLA in healthy donors. Study details: Among several hundred genotyped donors, around 80% fell in the Caucasian-associated ancestry cluster.

Whole-study results and caveats: A later analysis, which compared TCR beta chains of equal frequency, found the HLA-associated ones more clonally expanded. By HLA locus, TCR association rates varied in a later analysis, with DRB1 showing the most and HLA-C the fewest. There were some V segments, including TRBV6-2 and TRBV6-3, excluded as indistinguishable.

Germline CDR1 ENHRY, CDR2 SYGVKD. V gave up 5 bases and J gave up 4 bases, with 11 bases separating them. CDR3 length equals 13 residues. The gene calls are TRBV10-3 and TRBJ1-2, with TRBD1 as a possible D gene (5 bases). The clonotype originates from a man in his thirties or forties in good health and CMV-seronegative. The sequencing sample was made of PBMCs. The CDR3 nucleotides are TGTGCCATCAGTCAGACAGACTTCTATGGCTACACCTTC. This encodes CAISQTDFYGYTF.